This T cell receptor beta chain was identified in a study of blood T cell repertoires in COVID-19. Across the whole study: Both acute and convalescent COVID-19 samples were obtained from the United States, Italy and Spain. From T cells, B-cell-depleted T cells, or PBMCs came the material, which was cDNA or gDNA.

In the original analysis: How many nucleated cells were present was estimated from reference gene primer amplification. The assay was immunoSEQ multiplex PCR, and TCRdb's table has in-frame clones only and misses some. The DNA was the basis for D and trimming; V, J and clone size are from that table. Altogether around 130,000 clones are present, 80% to 90% being singletons, with the ten largest covering 2% to 2.5%. The CDR3 has 15 residues. Germline V gene sequence: CDR1 LGHNT, CDR2 FRNRAP. V lost 5 bases to trimming and J lost 5 bases; unmatched junction nucleotides: 5. This clone came up a few times.

Sequenced: peripheral blood. The source of this sequence is a woman between 45 and 60 years old with acute or convalescent COVID-19. This chain connects TRBV12-5 to TRBJ1-5; TRBD1 aligns across 11 bases. The CDR3 sequence: CASGGDRGKYQPQHF. The CDR3, as DNA: TGTGCTAGTGGTGGGGACAGGGGGAAGTATCAGCCCCAGCATTTT.